This T cell receptor beta chain was recovered during a study of blood T cell repertoires in COVID-19. Study in general: Acute and convalescent COVID-19 samples came from the United States, Italy and Spain. Sources were T cells, B-cell-depleted T cells, or PBMCs; the material itself was cDNA or gDNA.

Authors' processing steps: Reference gene primer amplification gave estimated nucleated cell counts. The method was immunoSEQ multiplex PCR; TCRdb's version includes in-frame clones alone and lacks a portion of them. V and J calls and clone size come straight from that table; D and trimming were deduced from the DNA. The sample holds 55,000 or so clones, approximately 85% seen once. With V trimmed by 5 bases and J by 4 bases, 11 bases remained unmatched. The CDR3 length is 17 residues. The germline V gene has CDR1 KGHDR and CDR2 SFDVKD. The rearrangement links TRBV24-1 to TRBJ2-5; TRBD2 matches at 11 bases. This clonotype originated in a human donor in a cohort sampled during active COVID-19. The specimen was peripheral blood. CDR3 nucleotides: TGTGCCACCAGTGCAGAAGCTAGCGGGAGGAAAGGAGAGACCCAGTACTTC. Translating gives CATSAEASGRKGETQYF.